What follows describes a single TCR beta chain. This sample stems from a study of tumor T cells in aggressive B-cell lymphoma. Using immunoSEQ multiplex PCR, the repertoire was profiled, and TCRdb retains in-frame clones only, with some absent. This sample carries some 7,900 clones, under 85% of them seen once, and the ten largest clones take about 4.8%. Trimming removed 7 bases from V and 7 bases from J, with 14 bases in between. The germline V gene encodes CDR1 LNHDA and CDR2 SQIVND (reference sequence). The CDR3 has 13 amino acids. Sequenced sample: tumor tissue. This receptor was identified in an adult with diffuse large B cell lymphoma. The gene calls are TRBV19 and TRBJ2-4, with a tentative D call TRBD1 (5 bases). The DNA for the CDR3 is TGTGCCAGTAACCCAGGGAAGGTCAACATTCAGTACTTC. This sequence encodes CASNPGKVNIQYF.